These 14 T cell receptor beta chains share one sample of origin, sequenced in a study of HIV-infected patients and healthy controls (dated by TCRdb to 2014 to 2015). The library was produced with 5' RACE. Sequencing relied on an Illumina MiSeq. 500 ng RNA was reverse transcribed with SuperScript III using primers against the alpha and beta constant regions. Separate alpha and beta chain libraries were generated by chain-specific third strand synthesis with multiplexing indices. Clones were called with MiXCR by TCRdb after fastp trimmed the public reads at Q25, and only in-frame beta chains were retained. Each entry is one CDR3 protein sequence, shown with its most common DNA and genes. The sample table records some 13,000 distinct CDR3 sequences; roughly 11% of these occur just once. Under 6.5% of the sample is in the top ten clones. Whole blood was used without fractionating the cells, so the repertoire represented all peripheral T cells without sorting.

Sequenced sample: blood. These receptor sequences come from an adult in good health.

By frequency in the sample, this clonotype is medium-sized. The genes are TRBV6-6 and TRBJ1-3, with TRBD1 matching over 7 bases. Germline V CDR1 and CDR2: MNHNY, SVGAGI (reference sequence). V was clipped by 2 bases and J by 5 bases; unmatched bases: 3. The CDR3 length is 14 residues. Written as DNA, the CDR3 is TGTGCCAGCAGTTACGGGGACAGTCGAAACACCATATATTTT. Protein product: CASSYGDSRNTIYF.

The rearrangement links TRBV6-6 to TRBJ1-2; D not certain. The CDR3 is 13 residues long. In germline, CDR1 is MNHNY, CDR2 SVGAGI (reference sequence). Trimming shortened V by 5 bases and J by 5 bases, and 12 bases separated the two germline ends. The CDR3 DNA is TGTGCCAGCAGTCCGGGTGGACCATATGGCTACACCTTC. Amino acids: CASSPGGPYGYTF.

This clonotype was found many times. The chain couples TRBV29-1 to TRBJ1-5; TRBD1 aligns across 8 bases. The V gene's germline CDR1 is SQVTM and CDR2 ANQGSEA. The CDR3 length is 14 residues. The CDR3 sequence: CSPRQGAHNQPQHF. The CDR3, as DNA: TGCAGTCCCCGCCAGGGGGCTCACAATCAGCCCCAGCATTTT.

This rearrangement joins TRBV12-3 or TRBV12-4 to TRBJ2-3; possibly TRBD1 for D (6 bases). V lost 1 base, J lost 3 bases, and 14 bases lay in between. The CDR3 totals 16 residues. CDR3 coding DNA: TGTGCCAGCAGTTTAGATAAGGCAGGGGCGACAGATACGCAGTATTTT. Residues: CASSLDKAGATDTQYF.

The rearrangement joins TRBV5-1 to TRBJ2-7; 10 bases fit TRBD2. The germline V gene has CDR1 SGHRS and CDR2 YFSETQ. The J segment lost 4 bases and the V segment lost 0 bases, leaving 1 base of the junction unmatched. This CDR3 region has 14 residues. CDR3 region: CASSLVAGGYEQYF. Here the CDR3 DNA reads TGCGCCAGCAGCTTGGTAGCGGGAGGTTACGAGCAGTACTTC.

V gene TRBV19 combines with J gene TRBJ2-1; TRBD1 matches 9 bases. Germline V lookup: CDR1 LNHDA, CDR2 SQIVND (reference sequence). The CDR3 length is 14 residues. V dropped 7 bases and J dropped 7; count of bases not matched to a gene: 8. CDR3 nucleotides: TGTGCCAGTACCCGGACAGGGGCGAGTAATGAGCAGTTCTTC. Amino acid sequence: CASTRTGASNEQFF.

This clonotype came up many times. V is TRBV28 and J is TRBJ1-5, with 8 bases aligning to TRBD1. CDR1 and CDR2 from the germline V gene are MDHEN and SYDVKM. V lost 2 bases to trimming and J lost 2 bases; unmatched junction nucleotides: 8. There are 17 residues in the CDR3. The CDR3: CASSLGPGGSGNQPQHF. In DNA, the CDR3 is TGTGCCAGCAGTTTAGGCCCAGGGGGCTCGGGCAATCAGCCCCAGCATTTT.

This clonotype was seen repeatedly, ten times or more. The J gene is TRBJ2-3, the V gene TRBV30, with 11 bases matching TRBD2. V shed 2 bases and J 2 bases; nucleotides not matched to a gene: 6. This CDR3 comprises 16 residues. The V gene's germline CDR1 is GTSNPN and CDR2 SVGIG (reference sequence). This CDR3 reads CAWSRGTSGYTDTQYF. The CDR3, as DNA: TGTGCCTGGAGTCGCGGGACTAGCGGTTACACAGATACGCAGTATTTT.

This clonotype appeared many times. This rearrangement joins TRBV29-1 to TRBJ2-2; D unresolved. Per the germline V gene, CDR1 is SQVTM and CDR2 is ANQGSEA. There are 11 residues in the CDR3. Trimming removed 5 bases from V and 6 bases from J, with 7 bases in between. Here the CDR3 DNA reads TGCAGCGTTCTGGGTTCCGGGGAGCTGTTTTTT. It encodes CSVLGSGELFF.

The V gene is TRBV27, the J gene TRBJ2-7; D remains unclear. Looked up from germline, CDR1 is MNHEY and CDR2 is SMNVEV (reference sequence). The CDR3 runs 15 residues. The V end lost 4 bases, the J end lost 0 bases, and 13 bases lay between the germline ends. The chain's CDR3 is CASSSFVGSSYEQYF. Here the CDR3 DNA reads TGTGCCAGCAGTTCATTTGTCGGTTCCTCCTACGAGCAGTACTTC.

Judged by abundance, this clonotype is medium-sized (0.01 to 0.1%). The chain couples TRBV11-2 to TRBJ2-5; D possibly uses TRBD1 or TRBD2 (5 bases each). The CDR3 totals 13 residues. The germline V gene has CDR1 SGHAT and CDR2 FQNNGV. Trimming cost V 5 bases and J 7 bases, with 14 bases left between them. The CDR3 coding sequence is TGTGCCAGCAGCCGGGGACGTGACGGGACCCAGTACTTC. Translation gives CASSRGRDGTQYF. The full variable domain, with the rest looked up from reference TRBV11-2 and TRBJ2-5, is EAGVAQSPRYKIIEKRQSVAFWCNPISGHATLYWYQQILGQGPKLLIQFQNNGVVDDSQLPKDRFSAERLKGVDSTLKIQPAKLEDSAVYLCASSRGRDGTQYFGPGTRLLVL.

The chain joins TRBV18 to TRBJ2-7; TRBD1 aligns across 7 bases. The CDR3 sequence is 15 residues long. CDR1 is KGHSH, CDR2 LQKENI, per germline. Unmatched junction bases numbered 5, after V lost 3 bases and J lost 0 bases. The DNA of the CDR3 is TGTGCCAGCTCACCGAAGGACAGGACCTCCTACGAGCAGTACTTC. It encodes CASSPKDRTSYEQYF.

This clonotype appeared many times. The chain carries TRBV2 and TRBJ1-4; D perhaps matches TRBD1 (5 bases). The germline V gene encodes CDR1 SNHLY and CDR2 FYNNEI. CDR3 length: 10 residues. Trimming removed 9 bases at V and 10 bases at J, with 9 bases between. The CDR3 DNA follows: TGTGCCAGTCTGAGGGGAAAACTGTTTTTT. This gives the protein CASLRGKLFF.

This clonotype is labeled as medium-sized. The CDR3 nucleotides are TGTGCCAGCAGCGGAGACTATCATGATGAGCAGTTCTTC. This sequence encodes CASSGDYHDEQFF. The chain has TRBV7-2 and TRBJ2-1; possible D gene TRBD2, 5 bases. Trimming removed 5 bases at V and 8 bases at J, with 13 bases between. Germline CDR1 SGHTA, CDR2 FQGNSA. This CDR3 has 13 residues.